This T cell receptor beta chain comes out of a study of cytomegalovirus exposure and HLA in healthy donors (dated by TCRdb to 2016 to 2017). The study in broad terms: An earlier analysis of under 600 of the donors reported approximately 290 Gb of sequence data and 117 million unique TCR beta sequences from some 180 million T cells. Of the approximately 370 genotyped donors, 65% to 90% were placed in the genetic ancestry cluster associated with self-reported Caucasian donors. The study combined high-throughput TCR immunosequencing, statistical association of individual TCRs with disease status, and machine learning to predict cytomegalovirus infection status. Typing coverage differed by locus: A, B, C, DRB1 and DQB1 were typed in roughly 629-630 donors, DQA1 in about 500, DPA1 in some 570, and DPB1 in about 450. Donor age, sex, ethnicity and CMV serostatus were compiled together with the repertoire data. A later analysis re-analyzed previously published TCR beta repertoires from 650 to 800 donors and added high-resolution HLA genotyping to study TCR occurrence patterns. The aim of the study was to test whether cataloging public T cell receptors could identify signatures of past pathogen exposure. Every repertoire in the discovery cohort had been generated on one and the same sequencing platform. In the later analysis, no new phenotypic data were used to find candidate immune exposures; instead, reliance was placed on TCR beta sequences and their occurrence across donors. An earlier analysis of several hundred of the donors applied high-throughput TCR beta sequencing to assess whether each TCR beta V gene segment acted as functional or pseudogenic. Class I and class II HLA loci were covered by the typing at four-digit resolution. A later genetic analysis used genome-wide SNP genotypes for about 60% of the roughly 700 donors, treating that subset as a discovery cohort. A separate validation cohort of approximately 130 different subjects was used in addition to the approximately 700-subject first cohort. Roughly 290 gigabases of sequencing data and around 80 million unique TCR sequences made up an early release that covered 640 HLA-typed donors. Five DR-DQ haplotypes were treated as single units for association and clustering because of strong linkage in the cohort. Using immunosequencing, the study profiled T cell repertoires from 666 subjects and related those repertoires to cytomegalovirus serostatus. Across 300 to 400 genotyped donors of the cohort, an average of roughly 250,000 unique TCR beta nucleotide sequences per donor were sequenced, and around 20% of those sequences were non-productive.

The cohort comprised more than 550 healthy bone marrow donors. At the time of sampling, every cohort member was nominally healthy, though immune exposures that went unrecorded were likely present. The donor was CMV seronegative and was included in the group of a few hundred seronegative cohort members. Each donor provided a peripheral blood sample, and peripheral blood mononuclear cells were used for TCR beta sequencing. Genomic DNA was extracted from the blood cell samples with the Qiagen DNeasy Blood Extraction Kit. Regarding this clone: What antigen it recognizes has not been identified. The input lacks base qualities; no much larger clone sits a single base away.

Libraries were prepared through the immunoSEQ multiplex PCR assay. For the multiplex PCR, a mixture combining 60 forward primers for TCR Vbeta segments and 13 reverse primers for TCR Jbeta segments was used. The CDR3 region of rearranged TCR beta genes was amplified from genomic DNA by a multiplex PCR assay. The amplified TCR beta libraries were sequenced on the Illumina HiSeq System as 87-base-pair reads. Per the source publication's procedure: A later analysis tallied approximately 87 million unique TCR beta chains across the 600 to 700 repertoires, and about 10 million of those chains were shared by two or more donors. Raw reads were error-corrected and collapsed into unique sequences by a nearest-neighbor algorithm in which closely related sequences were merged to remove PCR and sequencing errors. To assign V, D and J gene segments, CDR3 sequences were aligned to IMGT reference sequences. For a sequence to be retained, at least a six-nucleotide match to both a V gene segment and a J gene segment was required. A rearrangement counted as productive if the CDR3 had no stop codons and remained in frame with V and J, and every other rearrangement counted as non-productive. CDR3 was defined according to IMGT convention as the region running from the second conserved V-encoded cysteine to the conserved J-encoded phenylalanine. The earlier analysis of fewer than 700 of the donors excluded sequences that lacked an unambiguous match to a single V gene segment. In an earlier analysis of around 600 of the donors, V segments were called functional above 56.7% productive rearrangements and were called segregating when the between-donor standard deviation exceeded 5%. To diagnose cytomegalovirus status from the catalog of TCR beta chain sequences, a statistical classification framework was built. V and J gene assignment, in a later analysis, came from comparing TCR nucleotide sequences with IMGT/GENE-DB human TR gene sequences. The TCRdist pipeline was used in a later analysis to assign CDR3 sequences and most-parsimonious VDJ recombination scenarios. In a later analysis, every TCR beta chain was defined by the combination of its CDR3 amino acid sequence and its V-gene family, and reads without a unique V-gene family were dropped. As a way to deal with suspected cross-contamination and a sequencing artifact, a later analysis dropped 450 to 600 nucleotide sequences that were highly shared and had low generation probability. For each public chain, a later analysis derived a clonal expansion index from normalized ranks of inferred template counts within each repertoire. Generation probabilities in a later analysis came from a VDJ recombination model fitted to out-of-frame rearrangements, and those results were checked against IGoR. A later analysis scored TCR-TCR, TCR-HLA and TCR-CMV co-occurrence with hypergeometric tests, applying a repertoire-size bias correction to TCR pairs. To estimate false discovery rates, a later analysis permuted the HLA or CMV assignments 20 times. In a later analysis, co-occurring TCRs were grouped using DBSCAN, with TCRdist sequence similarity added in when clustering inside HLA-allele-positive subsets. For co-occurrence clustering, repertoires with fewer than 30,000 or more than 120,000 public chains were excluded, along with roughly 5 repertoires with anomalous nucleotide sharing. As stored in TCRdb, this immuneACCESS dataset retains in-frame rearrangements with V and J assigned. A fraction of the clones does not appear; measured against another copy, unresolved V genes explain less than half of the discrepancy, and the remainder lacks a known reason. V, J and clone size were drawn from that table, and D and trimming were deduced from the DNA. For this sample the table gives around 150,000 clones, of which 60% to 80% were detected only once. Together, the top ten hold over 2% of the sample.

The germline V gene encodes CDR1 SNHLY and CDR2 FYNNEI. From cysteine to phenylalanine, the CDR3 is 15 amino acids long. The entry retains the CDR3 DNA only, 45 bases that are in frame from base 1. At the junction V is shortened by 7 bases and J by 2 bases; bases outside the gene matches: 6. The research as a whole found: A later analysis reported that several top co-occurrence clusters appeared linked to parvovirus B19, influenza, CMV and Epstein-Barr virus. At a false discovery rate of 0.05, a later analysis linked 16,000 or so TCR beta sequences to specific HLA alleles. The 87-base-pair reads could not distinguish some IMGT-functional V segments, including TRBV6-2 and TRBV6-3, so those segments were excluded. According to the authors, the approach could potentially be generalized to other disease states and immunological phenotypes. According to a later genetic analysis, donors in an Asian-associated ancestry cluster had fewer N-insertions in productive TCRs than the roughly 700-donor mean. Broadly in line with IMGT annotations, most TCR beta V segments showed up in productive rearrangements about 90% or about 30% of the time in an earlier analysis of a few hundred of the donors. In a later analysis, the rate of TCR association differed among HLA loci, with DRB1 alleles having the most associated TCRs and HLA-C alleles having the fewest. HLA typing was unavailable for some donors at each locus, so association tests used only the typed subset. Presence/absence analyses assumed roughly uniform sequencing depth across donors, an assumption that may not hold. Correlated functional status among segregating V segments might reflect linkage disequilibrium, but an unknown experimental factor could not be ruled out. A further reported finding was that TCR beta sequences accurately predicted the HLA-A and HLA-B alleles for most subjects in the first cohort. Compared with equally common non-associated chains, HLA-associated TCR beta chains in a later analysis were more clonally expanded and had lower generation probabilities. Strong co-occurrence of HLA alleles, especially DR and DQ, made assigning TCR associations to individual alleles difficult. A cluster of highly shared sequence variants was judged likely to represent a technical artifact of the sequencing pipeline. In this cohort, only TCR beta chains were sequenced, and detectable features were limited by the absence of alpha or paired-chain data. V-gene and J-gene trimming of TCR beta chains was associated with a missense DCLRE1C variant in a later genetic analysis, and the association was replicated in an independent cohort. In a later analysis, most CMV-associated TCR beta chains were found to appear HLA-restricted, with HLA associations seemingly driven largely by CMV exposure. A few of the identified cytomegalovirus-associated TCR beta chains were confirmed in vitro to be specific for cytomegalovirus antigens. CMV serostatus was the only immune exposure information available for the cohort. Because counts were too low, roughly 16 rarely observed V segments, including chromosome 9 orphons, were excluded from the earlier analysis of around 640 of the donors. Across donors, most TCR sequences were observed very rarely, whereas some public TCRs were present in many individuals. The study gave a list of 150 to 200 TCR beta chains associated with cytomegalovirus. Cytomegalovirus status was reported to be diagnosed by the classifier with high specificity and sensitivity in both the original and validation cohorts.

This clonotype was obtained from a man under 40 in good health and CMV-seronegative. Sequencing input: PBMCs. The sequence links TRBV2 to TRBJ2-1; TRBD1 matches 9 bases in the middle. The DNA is TGTGCCAGCACCCGGGGACAGGGTCCCTACAATGAGCAGTTCTTC. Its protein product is CASTRGQGPYNEQFF. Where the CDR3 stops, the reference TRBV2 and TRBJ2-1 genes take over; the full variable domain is EPEVTQTPSHQVTQMGQEVILRCVPISNHLYFYWYRQILGQKVEFLVSFYNNEISEKSEIFDDQFSVERPDGSNFTLKIRSTKLEDSAMYFCASTRGQGPYNEQFFGPGTRLTVL.